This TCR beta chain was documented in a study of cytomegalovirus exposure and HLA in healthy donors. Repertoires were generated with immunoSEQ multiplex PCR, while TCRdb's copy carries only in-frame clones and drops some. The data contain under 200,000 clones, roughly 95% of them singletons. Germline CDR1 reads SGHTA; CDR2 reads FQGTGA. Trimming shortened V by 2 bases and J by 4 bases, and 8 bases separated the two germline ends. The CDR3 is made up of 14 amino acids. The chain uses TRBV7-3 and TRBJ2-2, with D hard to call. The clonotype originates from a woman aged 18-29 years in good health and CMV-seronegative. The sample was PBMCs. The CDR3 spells CASSLELATGELFF. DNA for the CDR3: TGTGCCAGCAGCTTAGAGTTAGCCACCGGGGAGCTGTTTTTT. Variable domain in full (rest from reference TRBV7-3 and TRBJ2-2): GAGVSQTPSNKVTEKGKYVELRCDPISGHTALYWYRQSLGQGPEFLIYFQGTGAADDSGLPNDRFFAVRPEGSVSTLKIQRTERGDSAVYLCASSLELATGELFFGEGSRLTVL.